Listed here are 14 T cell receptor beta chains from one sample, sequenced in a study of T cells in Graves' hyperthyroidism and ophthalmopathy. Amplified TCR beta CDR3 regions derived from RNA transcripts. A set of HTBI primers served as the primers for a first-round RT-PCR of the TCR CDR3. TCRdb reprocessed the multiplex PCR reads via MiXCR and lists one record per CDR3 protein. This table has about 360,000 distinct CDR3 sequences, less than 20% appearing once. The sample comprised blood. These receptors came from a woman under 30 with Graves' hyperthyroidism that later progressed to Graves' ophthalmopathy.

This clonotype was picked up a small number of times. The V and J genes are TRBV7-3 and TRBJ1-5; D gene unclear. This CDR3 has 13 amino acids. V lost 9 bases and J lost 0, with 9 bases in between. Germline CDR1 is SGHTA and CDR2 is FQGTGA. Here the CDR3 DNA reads TGTGCCAGTGCACAAAGTAGCAATCAGCCCCAGCATTTT. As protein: CASAQSSNQPQHF.

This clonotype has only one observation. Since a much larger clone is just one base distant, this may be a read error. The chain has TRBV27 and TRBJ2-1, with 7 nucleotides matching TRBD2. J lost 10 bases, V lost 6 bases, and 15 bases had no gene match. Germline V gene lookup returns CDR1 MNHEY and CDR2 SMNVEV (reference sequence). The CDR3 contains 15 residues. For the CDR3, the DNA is TGTGCCAGCAGGGATGGACTAGTTATTGGGGTGGAGCAGTTCTTC. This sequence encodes CASRDGLVIGVEQFF.

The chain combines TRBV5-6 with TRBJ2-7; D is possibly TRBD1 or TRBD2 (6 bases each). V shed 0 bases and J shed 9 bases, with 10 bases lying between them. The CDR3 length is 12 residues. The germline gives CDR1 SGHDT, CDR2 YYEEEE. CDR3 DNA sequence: TGTGCCAGCAGCTTGGCGGGGGCAGCGCAGTACTTC. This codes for CASSLAGAAQYF.

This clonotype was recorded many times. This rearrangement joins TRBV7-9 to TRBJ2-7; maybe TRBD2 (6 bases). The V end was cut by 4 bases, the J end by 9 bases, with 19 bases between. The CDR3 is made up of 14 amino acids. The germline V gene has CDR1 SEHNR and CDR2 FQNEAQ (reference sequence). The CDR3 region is CASSSIAGTPVQYF. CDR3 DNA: TGTGCCAGCAGCTCGATTGCCGGGACTCCCGTGCAGTACTTC.

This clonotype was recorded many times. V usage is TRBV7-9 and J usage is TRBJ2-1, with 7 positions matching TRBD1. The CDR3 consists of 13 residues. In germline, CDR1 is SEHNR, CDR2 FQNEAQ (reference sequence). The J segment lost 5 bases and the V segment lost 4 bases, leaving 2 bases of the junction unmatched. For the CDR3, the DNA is TGTGCCAGCAGCTCTGGGACAGACAATGAGCAGTTCTTC. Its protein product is CASSSGTDNEQFF. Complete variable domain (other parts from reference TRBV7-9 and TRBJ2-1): DTGVSQNPRHKITKRGQNVTFRCDPISEHNRLYWYRQTLGQGPEFLTYFQNEAQLEKSRLLSDRFSAERPKGSFSTLEIQRTEQGDSAMYLCASSSGTDNEQFFGPGTRLTVL.

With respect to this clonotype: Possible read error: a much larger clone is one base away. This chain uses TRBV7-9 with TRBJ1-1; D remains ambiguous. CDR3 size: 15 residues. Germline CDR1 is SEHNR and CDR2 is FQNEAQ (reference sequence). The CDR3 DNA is TGTGCCGGCAGCTCCCGTTTACGGGTGGACACTGAAGCTTTCTTT. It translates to CAGSSRLRVDTEAFF.

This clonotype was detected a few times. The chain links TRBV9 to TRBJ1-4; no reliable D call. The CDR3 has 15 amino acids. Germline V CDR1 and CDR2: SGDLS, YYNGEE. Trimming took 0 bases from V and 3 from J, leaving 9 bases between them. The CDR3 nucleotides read TGTGCCAGCAGCGTAGGGTCAGCGGCTAATGAAAAACTGTTTTTT. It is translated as CASSVGSAANEKLFF.

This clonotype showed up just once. This CDR3 is CASSVEGWNEQFF. In DNA, the CDR3 is TGTGCCAGCAGCGTCGAGGGTTGGAATGAGCAGTTCTTC. V gene TRBV27 combines with J gene TRBJ2-1; D may be TRBD2 (5 bases). In germline, CDR1 is MNHEY, CDR2 SMNVEV (reference sequence). V lost 6 bases and J lost 7, with 13 bases in between. This CDR3 has 13 residues.

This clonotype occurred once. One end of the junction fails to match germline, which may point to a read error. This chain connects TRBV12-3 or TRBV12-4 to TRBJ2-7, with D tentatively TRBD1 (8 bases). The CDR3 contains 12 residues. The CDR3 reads CASTIDRGGLKF. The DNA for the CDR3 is TGTGCCAGCACCATCGACAGGGGAGGGTTGAAGTTC.

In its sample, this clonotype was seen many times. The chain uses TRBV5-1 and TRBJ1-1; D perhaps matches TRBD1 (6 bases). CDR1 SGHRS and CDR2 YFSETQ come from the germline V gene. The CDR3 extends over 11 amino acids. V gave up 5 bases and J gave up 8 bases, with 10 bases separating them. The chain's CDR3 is CASRQTGEAFF. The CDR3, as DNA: TGCGCCAGCAGGCAGACAGGAGAAGCTTTCTTT.

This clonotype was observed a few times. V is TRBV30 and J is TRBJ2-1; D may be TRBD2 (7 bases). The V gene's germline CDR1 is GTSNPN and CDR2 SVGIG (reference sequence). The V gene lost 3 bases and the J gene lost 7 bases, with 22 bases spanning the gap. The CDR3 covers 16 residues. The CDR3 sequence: CAWSPPSSGGWNEQFF. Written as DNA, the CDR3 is TGTGCCTGGAGCCCCCCTTCATCGGGGGGCTGGAATGAGCAGTTCTTC.

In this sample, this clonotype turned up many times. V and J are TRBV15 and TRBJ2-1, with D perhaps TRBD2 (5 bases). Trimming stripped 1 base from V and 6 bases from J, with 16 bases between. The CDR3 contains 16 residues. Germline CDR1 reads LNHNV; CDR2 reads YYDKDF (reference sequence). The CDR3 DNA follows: TGTGCCACCAGCAGAGGATGGGCTAGCCTTAGCAATGAGCAGTTCTTC. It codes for CATSRGWASLSNEQFF.

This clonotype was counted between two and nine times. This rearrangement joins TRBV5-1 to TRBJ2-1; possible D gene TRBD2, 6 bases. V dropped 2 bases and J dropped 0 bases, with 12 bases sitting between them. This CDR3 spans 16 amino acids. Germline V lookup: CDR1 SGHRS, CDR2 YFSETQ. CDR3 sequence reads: CASSFRSSVSYNEQFF. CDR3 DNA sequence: TGCGCCAGCAGCTTCCGTTCTAGCGTCTCCTACAATGAGCAGTTCTTC. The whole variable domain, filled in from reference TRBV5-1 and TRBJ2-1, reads KAGVTQTPRYLIKTRGQQVTLSCSPISGHRSVSWYQQTPGQGLQFLFEYFSETQRNKGNFPGRFSGRQFSNSRSEMNVSTLELGDSALYLCASSFRSSVSYNEQFFGPGTRLTVL.

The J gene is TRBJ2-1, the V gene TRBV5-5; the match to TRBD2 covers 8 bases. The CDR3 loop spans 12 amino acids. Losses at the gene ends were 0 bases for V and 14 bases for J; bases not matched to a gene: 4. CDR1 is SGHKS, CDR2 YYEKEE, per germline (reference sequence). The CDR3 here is CASSLAGGPKFF. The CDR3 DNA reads TGTGCCAGCAGCTTGGCGGGAGGGCCTAAGTTCTTC.